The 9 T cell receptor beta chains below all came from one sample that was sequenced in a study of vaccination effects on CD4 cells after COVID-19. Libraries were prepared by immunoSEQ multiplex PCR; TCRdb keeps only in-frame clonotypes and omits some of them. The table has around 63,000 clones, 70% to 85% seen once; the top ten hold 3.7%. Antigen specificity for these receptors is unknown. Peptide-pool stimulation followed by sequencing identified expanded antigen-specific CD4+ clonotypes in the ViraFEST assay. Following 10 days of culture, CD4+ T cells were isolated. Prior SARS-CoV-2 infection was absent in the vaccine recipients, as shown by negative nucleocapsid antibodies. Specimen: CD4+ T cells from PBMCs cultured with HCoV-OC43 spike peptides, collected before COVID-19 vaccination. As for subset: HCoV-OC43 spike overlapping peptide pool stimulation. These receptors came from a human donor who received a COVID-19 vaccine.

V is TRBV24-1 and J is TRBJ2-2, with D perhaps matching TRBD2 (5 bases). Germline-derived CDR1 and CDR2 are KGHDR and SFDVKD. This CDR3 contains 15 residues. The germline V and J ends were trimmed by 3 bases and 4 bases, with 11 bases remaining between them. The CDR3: CATSDAKRTTGELFF. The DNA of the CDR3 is TGTGCCACCAGTGATGCTAAGCGGACCACCGGGGAGCTGTTTTTT.

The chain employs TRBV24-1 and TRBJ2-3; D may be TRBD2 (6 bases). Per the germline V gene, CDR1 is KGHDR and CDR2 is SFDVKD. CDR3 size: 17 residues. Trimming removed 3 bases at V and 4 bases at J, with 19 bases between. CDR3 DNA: TGTGCCACCAGTGATAGGAGGGAGCAAGCATACGCAGATACGCAGTATTTT. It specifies CATSDRREQAYADTQYF.

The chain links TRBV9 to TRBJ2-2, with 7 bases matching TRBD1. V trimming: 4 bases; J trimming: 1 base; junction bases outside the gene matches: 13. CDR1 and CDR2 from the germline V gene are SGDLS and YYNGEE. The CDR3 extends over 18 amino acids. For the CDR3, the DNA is TGTGCCAGCAGCTCAATGGGGCAGGGGGTAGGGAACACCGGGGAGCTGTTTTTT. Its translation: CASSSMGQGVGNTGELFF.

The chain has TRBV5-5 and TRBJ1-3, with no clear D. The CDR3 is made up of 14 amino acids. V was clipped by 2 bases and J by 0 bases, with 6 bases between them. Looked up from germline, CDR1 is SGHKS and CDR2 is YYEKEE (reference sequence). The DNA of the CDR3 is TGTGCCAGCAGCTTTATCGGCTCTGGAAACACCATATATTTT. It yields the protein CASSFIGSGNTIYF.

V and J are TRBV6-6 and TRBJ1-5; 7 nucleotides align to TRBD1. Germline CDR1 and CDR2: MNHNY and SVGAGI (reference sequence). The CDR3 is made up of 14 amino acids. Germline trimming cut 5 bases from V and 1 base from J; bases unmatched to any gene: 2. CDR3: CASSLQGSNQPQHF. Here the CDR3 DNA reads TGTGCCAGCAGTCTACAGGGGAGCAATCAGCCCCAGCATTTT.

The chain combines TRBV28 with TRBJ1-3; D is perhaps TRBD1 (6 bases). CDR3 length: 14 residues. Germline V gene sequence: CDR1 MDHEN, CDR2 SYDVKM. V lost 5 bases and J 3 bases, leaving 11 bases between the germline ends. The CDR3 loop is CASSRDISGNTIYF. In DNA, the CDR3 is TGTGCCAGCAGTCGGGACATAAGTGGAAACACCATATATTTT.

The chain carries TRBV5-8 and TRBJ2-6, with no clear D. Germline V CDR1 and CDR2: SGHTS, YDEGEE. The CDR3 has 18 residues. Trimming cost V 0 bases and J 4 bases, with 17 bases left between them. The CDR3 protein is CASSLEEWSAKGANVLTF. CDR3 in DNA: TGTGCCAGCAGCTTGGAAGAGTGGTCGGCAAAAGGGGCCAACGTCCTGACTTTC.

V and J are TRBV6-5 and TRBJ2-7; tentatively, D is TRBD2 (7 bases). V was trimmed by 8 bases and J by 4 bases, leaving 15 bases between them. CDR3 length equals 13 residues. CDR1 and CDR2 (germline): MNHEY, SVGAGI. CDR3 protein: CASGGGAGYEQYV. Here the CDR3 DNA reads TGTGCCAGCGGAGGGGGGGCGGGATACGAGCAGTACGTC.

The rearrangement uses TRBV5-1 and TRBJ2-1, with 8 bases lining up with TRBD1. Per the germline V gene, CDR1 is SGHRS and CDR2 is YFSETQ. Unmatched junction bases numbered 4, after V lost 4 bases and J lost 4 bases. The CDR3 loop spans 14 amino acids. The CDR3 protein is CASSPGQAYNEQFF. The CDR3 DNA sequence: TGCGCCAGCAGCCCGGGACAGGCATACAATGAGCAGTTCTTC.